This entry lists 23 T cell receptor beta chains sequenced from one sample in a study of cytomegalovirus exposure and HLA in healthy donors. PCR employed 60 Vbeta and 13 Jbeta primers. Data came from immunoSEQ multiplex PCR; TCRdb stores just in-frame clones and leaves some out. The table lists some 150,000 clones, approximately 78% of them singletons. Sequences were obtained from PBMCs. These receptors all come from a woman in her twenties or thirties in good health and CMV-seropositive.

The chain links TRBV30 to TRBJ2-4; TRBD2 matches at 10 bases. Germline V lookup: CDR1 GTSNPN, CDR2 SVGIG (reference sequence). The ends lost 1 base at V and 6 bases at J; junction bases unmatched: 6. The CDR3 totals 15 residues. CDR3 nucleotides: TGTGCCTGGAGTGGGATACTAGCGGGGAGAAACATTCAGTACTTC. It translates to CAWSGILAGRNIQYF.

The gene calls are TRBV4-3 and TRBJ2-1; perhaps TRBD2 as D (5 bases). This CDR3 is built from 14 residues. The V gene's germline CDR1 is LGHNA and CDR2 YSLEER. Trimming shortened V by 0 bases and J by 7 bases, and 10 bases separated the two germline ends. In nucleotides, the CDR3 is TGCGCCAGCAGCCAAGATATAGCGACAAATGAGCAGTTCTTC. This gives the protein CASSQDIATNEQFF.

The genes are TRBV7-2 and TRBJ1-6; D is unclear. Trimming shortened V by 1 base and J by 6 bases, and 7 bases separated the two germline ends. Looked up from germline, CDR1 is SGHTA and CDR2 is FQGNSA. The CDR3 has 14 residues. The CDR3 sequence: CASSLGRINSPLHF. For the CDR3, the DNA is TGTGCCAGCAGCTTAGGGCGGATTAATTCACCCCTCCACTTT.

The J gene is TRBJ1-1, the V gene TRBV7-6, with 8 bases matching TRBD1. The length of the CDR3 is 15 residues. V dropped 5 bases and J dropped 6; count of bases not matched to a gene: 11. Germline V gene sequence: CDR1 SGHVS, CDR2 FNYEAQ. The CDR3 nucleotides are TGTGCCAGCAGCCCAGGTGGGACAGGCCTCCCTGAAGCTTTCTTT. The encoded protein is CASSPGGTGLPEAFF.

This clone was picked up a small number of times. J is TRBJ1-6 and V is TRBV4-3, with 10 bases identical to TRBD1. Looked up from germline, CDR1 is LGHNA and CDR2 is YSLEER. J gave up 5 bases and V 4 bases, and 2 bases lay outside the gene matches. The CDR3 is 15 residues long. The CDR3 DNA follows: TGCGCCAGCAGCCTTGGGACAGGGGATAATTCACCCCTCCACTTT. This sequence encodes CASSLGTGDNSPLHF.

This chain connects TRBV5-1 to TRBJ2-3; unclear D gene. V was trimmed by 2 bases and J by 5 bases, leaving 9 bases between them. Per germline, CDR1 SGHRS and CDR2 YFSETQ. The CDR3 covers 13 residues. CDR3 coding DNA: TGCGCCAGCAGCTTCTACCCCCGAGATACGCAGTATTTT. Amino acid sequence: CASSFYPRDTQYF.

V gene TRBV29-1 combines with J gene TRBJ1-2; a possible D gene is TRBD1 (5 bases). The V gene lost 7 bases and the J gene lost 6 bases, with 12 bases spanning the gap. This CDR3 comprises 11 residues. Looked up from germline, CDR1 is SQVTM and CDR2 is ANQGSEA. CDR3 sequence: CSAGTFNGYTF. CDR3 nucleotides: TGCAGCGCCGGGACTTTCAATGGCTACACCTTC.

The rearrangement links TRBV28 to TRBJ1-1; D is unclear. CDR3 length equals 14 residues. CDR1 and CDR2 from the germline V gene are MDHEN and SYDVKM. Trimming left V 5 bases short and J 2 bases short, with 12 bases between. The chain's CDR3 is CASSRPGGNTEAFF. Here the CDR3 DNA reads TGTGCCAGCAGTAGGCCGGGAGGAAACACTGAAGCTTTCTTT.

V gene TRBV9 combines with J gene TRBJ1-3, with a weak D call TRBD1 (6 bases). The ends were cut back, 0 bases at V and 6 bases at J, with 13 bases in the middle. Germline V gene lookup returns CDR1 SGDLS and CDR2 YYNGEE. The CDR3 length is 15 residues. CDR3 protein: CASSVAPDSLNTIYF. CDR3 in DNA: TGTGCCAGCAGCGTAGCTCCGGACAGCTTAAACACCATATATTTT.

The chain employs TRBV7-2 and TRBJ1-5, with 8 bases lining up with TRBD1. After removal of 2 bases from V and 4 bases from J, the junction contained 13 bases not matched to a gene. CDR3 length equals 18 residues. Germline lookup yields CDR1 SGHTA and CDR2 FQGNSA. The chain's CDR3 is CASSLPLWDRFSNQPQHF. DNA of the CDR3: TGTGCCAGCAGCTTACCCCTCTGGGACAGGTTTAGTAATCAGCCCCAGCATTTT. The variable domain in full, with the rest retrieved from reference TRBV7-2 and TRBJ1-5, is GAGVSQSPSNKVTEKGKDVELRCDPISGHTALYWYRQSLGQGLEFLIYFQGNSAPDKSGLPSDRFSAERTGGSVSTLTIQRTQQEDSAVYLCASSLPLWDRFSNQPQHFGDGTRLSIL.

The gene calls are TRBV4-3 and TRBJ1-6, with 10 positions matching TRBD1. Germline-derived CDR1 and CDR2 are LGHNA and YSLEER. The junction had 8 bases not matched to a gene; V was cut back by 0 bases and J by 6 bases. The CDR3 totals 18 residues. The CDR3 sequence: CASSQDPRQGAGNSPLHF. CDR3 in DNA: TGCGCCAGCAGCCAAGATCCGAGACAGGGGGCAGGTAATTCACCCCTCCACTTT.

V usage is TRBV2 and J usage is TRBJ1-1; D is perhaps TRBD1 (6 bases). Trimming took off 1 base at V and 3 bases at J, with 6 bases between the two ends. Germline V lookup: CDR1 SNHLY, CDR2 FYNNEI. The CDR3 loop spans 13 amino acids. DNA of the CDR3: TGTGCCAGCAGTGAAGACAGGGACACTGAAGCTTTCTTT. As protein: CASSEDRDTEAFF.

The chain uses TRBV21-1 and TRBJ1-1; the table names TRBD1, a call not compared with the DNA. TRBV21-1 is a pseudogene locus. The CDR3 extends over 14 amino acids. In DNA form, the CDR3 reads TGTGCCAGCAGCAATTGTCCCAGAAACACTGAAGCTTTCTTT. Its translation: CASSNCPRNTEAFF.

CDR3 nucleotide sequence: TGTGCCAGCAGCTTACGTAAAACTAACACAGATACGCAGTATTTT. Its translation: CASSLRKTNTDTQYF. The V call is TRBV7-9, the J call TRBJ2-3; D not resolved. This CDR3 is built from 15 residues. CDR1 and CDR2 from the germline V gene are SEHNR and FQNEAQ (reference sequence). Trimming left V 2 bases short and J 2 bases short, with 11 bases between.

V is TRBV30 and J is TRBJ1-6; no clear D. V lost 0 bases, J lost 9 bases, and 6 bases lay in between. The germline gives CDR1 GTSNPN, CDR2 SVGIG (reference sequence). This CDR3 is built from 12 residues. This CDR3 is CAWSVRGSPLHF. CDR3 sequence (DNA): TGTGCCTGGAGTGTACGGGGTTCACCCCTCCACTTT.

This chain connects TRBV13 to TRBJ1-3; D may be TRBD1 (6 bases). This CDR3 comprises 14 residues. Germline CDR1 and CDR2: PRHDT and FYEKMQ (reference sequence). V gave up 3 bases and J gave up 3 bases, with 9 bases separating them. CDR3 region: CASSFGTSGNTIYF. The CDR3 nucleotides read TGTGCCAGCAGCTTCGGGACAAGTGGAAACACCATATATTTT.

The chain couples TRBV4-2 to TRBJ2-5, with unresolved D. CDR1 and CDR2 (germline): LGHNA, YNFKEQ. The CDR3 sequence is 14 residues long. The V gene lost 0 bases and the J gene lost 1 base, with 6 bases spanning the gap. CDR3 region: CASSQDQLQETQYF. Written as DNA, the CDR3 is TGTGCCAGCAGCCAAGATCAACTCCAAGAGACCCAGTACTTC.

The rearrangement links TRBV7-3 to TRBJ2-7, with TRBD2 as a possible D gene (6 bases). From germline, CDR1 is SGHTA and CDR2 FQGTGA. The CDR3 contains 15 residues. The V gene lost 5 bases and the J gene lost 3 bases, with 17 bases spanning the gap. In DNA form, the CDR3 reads TGTGCCAGCAGCGTGGGACTTTCGGGAAACTACGAGCAGTACTTC. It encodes CASSVGLSGNYEQYF.

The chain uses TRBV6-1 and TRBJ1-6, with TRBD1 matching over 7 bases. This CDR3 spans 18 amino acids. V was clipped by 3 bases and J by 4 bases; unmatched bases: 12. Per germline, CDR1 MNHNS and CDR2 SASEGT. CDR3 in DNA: TGTGCCAGCAGTGAGGGACAGTATTACTCCTTTTATAATTCACCCCTCCACTTT. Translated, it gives CASSEGQYYSFYNSPLHF.

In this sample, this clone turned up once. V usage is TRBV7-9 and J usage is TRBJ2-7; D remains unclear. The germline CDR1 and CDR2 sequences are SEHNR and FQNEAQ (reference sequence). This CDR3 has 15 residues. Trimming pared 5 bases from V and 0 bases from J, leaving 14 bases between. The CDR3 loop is CASSAYSILSYEQYF. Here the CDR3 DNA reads TGTGCCAGCAGCGCCTACAGCATCCTCTCCTACGAGCAGTACTTC.

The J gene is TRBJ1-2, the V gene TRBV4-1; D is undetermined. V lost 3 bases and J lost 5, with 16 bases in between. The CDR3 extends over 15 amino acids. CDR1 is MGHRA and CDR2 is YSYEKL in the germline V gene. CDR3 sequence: CASSHLNIRGYGYTF. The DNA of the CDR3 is TGCGCCAGCAGCCACCTCAACATCCGAGGTTATGGCTACACCTTC.

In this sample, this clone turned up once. CDR3 residues: CASSLGAGTVTYEQYF. The CDR3 region has the DNA TGTGCCAGCAGCTTGGGAGCGGGAACAGTTACCTACGAGCAGTACTTC. The chain recombines TRBV5-5 with TRBJ2-7, with 7 bases identical to TRBD2. CDR1 is SGHKS and CDR2 is YYEKEE in the germline V gene (reference sequence). This CDR3 region has 16 residues. With V trimmed by 0 bases and J by 2 bases, 8 bases remained unmatched.

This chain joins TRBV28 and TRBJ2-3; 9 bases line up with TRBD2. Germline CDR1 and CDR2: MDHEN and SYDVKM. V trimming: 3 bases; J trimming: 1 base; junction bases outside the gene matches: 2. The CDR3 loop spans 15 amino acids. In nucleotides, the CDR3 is TGTGCCAGCAGTTTGGCGGGGGGGGGCACAGATACGCAGTATTTT. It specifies CASSLAGGGTDTQYF.